This T cell receptor beta chain appears in the sequencing data of a study of human T cells and chemical hapten exposure. Study-wide results and caveats: TCRs exceeding 1 in 1000 frequency stayed unchanged with DPC sensitization.

Extraction yielded total RNA from whole blood (unfractionated). As regards this clonotype: As yet, its antigen is unknown.

Trimming removed 6 bases from V and 1 base from J, with 12 bases in between. This CDR3 spans 14 amino acids. CDR1 and CDR2 from the germline V gene are PRHDT and FYEKMQ (reference sequence). Individual cDNA molecules in this library carried unique molecular identifiers. Authors' methods: Ranging from roughly 23,224 to 750,000, TCR counts per sample had a median value of around 100,000. TCRdb independently ran MiXCR on the 5' RACE reads; one entry per CDR3 protein. TCRdb's processing, not the authors', yielded these V and J calls. Seen here are 150,000 or so distinct CDR3 sequences, 3.5% to 5% observed once, and the top ten hold over 1.3%.

The TCR comes from a female donor in good health. V and J are TRBV13 and TRBJ2-5; tentatively, D is TRBD2 (5 bases). CDR3 DNA: TGTGCCAGCAGGAGTACACTAGGCCAAGAGACCCAGTACTTC. Translation gives CASRSTLGQETQYF.